These T cell receptor beta chains were read from a single sample in a study of cytomegalovirus exposure and HLA in healthy donors. Sequenced by immunoSEQ multiplex PCR; TCRdb stores in-frame clones only, minus some. The sample has 55,000 or so clones, 70% to 85% seen once; the top ten hold about 3%. The sequenced sample was PBMCs. The receptors were sampled from a middle-aged man in good health and CMV-seronegative. The CDR3 runs from the conserved cysteine through the conserved F or W. The D gene is left open where the match is weak. Rows give clone size only sometimes, using once, few, many, or a class for an expanded clone.

TRBV5-1	.	.	14	TRBJ1-1	TGCGCCAGCACTTTAGGGAGCTCGAACACTGAAGCTTTCTTT	CASTLGSSNTEAFF
TRBV7-3	.	TRBD1	17	TRBJ2-2	TGTGCCAGCAGCTTACGGGGTGGGGGACAGGGACCCGGGGAGCTGTTTTTT	CASSLRGGGQGPGELFF
TRBV5-1	few	TRBD1	16	TRBJ2-2	TGCGCCAGCAGCAAGGGACAGGATACGAACACCGGGGAGCTGTTTTTT	CASSKGQDTNTGELFF
TRBV10-1	medium-sized	.	13	TRBJ2-3	TGCGCCAGCAGTGATGACTACCCAGATACGCAGTATTTT	CASSDDYPDTQYF
TRBV29-1	few	TRBD1	13	TRBJ1-6	TGCAGCGTTGCGGACAGGGGAAATTCACCCCTCCACTTT	CSVADRGNSPLHF
TRBV9	.	.	15	TRBJ2-3	TGTGCCAGCAGCGTAAGGCAGGCCGGGGCAGATACGCAGTATTTT	CASSVRQAGADTQYF
TRBV14	.	.	19	TRBJ2-3	TGTGCCAGCAGCGACTTTCCGCCGGGACTCCTAAAGTCCACAGATACGCAGTATTTT	CASSDFPPGLLKSTDTQYF
TRBV2	.	TRBD2	16	TRBJ2-1	TGTGCCAGCAGCAGGGGGAGCGGGGGGGCCAGGAATGAGCAGTTCTTC	CASSRGSGGARNEQFF
TRBV19	once	.	14	TRBJ2-7	TGTGCCAGCGGACAGAACTTACAATCCTACGAGCAGTACTTC	CASGQNLQSYEQYF
TRBV27	.	.	17	TRBJ1-1	TGTGCCAGCAGTCTAACCGGGACATTCCCTTTTAACACTGAAGCTTTCTTT	CASSLTGTFPFNTEAFF
TRBV4-2	.	.	16	TRBJ2-7	TGTGCCAGCAGCCAAGACCCAGGGAGGTTATCCTACGAGCAGTACTTC	CASSQDPGRLSYEQYF
TRBV19	.	TRBD1	17	TRBJ2-3	TGTGCCAGTAGTATATCGGCAGGGGGAACTAGCACAGATACGCAGTATTTT	CASSISAGGTSTDTQYF
TRBV5-8	.	.	15	TRBJ2-1	TGTGCCAGCAGGCCCGAAGGGGTGTTTTCTTATGAGCAGTTCTTC	CASRPEGVFSYEQFF
TRBV5-1	.	TRBD1	15	TRBJ1-2	TGCGCCAGCAGCCCTCTACAGGGGGTGGACTATGGCTACACCTTC	CASSPLQGVDYGYTF
TRBV27	.	TRBD2	15	TRBJ2-3	TGTGCCAGCAGTTTAGGACTAGCCGGGTCAGATACGCAGTATTTT	CASSLGLAGSDTQYF
TRBV15	few	.	16	TRBJ2-7	TGTGCCACCAGCAGTGAGGACATCATACCCTCCTACGAGCAGTACTTC	CATSSEDIIPSYEQYF
TRBV25-1	.	.	11	TRBJ2-7	TGTGCCAGCAGGAGTCCTTACGAGCAGTACTTC	CASRSPYEQYF
TRBV18	.	TRBD1	16	TRBJ2-1	TGTGCCAGCTCACCACCGGGTAAGGGGGACAGTAATGAGCAGTTCTTC	CASSPPGKGDSNEQFF
TRBV29-1	.	TRBD2	13	TRBJ2-5	TGCAGCGTGGAAGCGGGGGGGCCTGAGACCCAGTACTTC	CSVEAGGPETQYF
TRBV4-2	.	TRBD2	19	TRBJ2-3	TGTGCCAGCAGCCAAGATAGTACCCCCTTAGCGGGGGGCACAGATACGCAGTATTTT	CASSQDSTPLAGGTDTQYF
TRBV29-1	.	.	11	TRBJ2-4	TGCAGCGCCGGGGTGGGGAACATTCAGTACTTC	CSAGVGNIQYF
TRBV6-1	.	.	13	TRBJ1-5	TGTGCCGTTTTTTCCTGGGCAAATCAGCCCCAGCATTTT	CAVFSWANQPQHF
TRBV6-6	.	.	14	TRBJ2-3	TGTGCCAGCACTCTCCTAGCTAGCACAGATACGCAGTATTTT	CASTLLASTDTQYF
TRBV5-6	.	.	14	TRBJ2-3	TGTGCCAGCAGCTTGGGCGTCGCCACAGATACGCAGTATTTT	CASSLGVATDTQYF
TRBV5-1	.	TRBD2	19	TRBJ2-1	TGCGCCAGCAGCTTGGACCCCCACAGCGGGGGGCCTACCTACAATGAGCAGTTCTTC	CASSLDPHSGGPTYNEQFF
TRBV9	.	.	16	TRBJ1-4	TGTGCCAGCAGCGTAGGGGAGTGGACAACTAATGAAAAACTGTTTTTT	CASSVGEWTTNEKLFF
TRBV27	.	TRBD1	17	TRBJ1-2	TGTGCCAGCAGTTTAAGAGAGACAGGGGAGTGGAGCTATGGCTACACCTTC	CASSLRETGEWSYGYTF
TRBV27	.	.	12	TRBJ1-2	TGTGCCAGCAGCACAGGTTGGAGTGGCTACACCTTC	CASSTGWSGYTF
TRBV5-5	.	.	16	TRBJ1-1	TGTGCCAGCAGCGCCCTACGGGGGACTGTCGGCACTGAAGCTTTCTTT	CASSALRGTVGTEAFF
TRBV4-3	.	TRBD1	14	TRBJ2-7	TGCGCCAGCAGCCAAGGTGACAGGGTTATGGAGCAGTACTTC	CASSQGDRVMEQYF
TRBV19	few	.	14	TRBJ2-2	TGTGCCAGTAGTATGTATACGAACACCGGGGAGCTGTTTTTT	CASSMYTNTGELFF
TRBV6-1	few	TRBD1	14	TRBJ1-2	TGTGCCAGCAGTCCTCCGGACAGGGTGTGGGGCTACACCTTC	CASSPPDRVWGYTF
TRBV6-5	.	TRBD1	15	TRBJ2-7	TGTGCCAGCAGCCTACAGGGGTCGGCTGTTGGCGAGCAGTACTTC	CASSLQGSAVGEQYF
TRBV19	.	.	15	TRBJ1-5	TGTGCCAGTAGTCAGGGGACCGTCCGCAATCAGCCCCAGCATTTT	CASSQGTVRNQPQHF
TRBV1	.	.	18	TRBJ2-5	TGCACCAGCAGCCAAGATCCGAAGAGGCAGGGGAGTTGGAGGACCCAGTACTTC	CTSSQDPKRQGSWRTQYF
TRBV2	.	.	14	TRBJ2-7	TGTGCCAGCACGTCCCCAGGGCGATGGTACGAGCAGTACTTC	CASTSPGRWYEQYF
TRBV6-5	.	TRBD2	15	TRBJ2-5	TGTGCCAGCAGTCCCGGGGGGAGGGAAGGAGAGACCCAGTACTTC	CASSPGGREGETQYF
TRBV7-2	.	TRBD2	16	TRBJ2-3	TGTGCCAGCAGACGAGGGCGGGGGGCCACCACAGATACGCAGTATTTT	CASRRGRGATTDTQYF
TRBV25-1	.	TRBD1	12	TRBJ1-1	TGTGCCAGCACAGACAGGGCCACTGAAGCTTTCTTT	CASTDRATEAFF
TRBV7-6	.	TRBD1	16	TRBJ2-2	TGTGCCAGCAGCCACCGACAGGGGCAGGGGACCGGGGAGCTGTTTTTT	CASSHRQGQGTGELFF
TRBV5-4	.	TRBD1	15	TRBJ1-5	TGTGCCAGCAGCCGAGGGACAGGGGCGAATCAGCCCCAGCATTTT	CASSRGTGANQPQHF
TRBV13	few	TRBD2	16	TRBJ2-1	TGTGCCAGCAGCCTAACCGGGACTAGTCCGTACAATGAGCAGTTCTTC	CASSLTGTSPYNEQFF
TRBV19	few	TRBD1	17	TRBJ2-2	TGTGCCAGTAGAACCGGGACAGGGGGCGGTAGCACCGGGGAGCTGTTTTTT	CASRTGTGGGSTGELFF
TRBV6-5	.	.	15	TRBJ2-7	TGTGCCAGCACCAACCGGGGTAGTAGTAGCTACGAGCAGTACTTC	CASTNRGSSSYEQYF
TRBV6-6	.	.	14	TRBJ2-2	TGTGCCAGCAGTTACTCGATACAGGCCGGGGAGCTGTTTTTT	CASSYSIQAGELFF
TRBV11-2	.	.	13	TRBJ1-6	TGTGCCAGCAGCTTTAACAGGAATTCACCCCTCCACTTT	CASSFNRNSPLHF
TRBV14	.	.	13	TRBJ2-7	TGTGCCAGCAGCCCGGGACATTTCTACGAGCAGTACTTC	CASSPGHFYEQYF
TRBV5-1	.	.	15	TRBJ2-2	TGCGCCAGCAGAGCACTTACAGGGAGCTCCGGGGAGCTGTTTTTT	CASRALTGSSGELFF
TRBV28	.	TRBD2	16	TRBJ2-3	TGTGCCAGCAGCGGTACGGGACTAGCTAGCACAGATACGCAGTATTTT	CASSGTGLASTDTQYF
TRBV4-1	.	TRBD2	16	TRBJ2-7	TGCGCCAGCAGCCAAGTGGTAGCGGGGGCCTCCTACGAGCAGTACTTC	CASSQVVAGASYEQYF
TRBV2	once	TRBD1	13	TRBJ2-7	TGTGCCAGCACCCGGACAGGGCTCTACGAGCAGTACTTC	CASTRTGLYEQYF
TRBV27	.	.	15	TRBJ2-1	TGTGCCAGCAGTTGTGCCCAGACAGTCTACAATGAGCAGTTCTTC	CASSCAQTVYNEQFF
TRBV11-2	once	.	17	TRBJ1-2	TGTGCCAGCAGCTTTTCCCTCGTAGTGGGGGCGGACTATGGCTACACCTTC	CASSFSLVVGADYGYTF
TRBV12-5	.	TRBD1	17	TRBJ1-1	TGTGCTAGTGGTTCCCCGACAGGGACGGTCTTGAACACTGAAGCTTTCTTT	CASGSPTGTVLNTEAFF
TRBV18	few	.	13	TRBJ1-5	TGTGCCAGCTCATGGAGTGCCAATCAGCCCCAGCATTTT	CASSWSANQPQHF
TRBV19	.	.	18	TRBJ2-7	TGTGCCAGTAGTAGGTTCGGGCAGGGATGGCGTCGGTCCTACGAGCAGTACTTC	CASSRFGQGWRRSYEQYF
TRBV7-9	.	.	12	TRBJ2-5	TGTGCCAGCAGCTCAGGGTCCAAGACCCAGTACTTC	CASSSGSKTQYF
TRBV30	once	.	15	TRBJ1-3	TGTGCCTGGAGTGGGACCGGGGACTCTGGAAACACCATATATTTT	CAWSGTGDSGNTIYF
TRBV30	.	.	12	TRBJ2-3	TGTGCCTGGGAAACCCCGGGGTTTACGCAGTATTTT	CAWETPGFTQYF
TRBV6-5	once	.	16	TRBJ2-1	TGTGCCAGCAGTTACTCCGCGAGGACAAGTGGCAATGAGCAGTTCTTC	CASSYSARTSGNEQFF